This entry concerns a single T cell receptor beta chain. The entry originates in a study of regulatory T cells in long-lasting Graves disease. The sample's time point: newly diagnosed GD, antithyroid drugs for less than 3 months. Making the TCR library involved RNA that had been extracted from PBMCs. Building of the TCR beta libraries involved iRepertoire HTBI primers and Arm-PCR of CDR3 regions. Each CDR3 protein gets one entry after TCRdb re-called the multiplex PCR reads with MiXCR. The repertoire holds 530,000 or so distinct CDR3 sequences, with roughly 16% as singletons. These same data were also listed under a study on T cells in Graves' hyperthyroidism and ophthalmopathy.

The clonotype was recovered from a man younger than 35 with Graves disease. The sample consisted of peripheral blood mononuclear cells (PBMCs), taken at new diagnosis, from a patient treated with antithyroid drugs.

As DNA, the CDR3 is TGTGCCAGCAGCTCGACGCCAGGGAGCTCCTACAATGAGCAGTTCTTC. Translation gives CASSSTPGSSYNEQFF. The chain employs TRBV5-8 and TRBJ2-1; D may correspond to TRBD1 or TRBD2 (5 bases each). V lost 3 bases, J lost 0 bases, and 13 bases lay in between. This CDR3 contains 16 residues. CDR1 and CDR2 (germline): SGHTS, YDEGEE.